This section outlines one T cell receptor (beta chain) sequence together with its context. Its antigen remains unknown. The sample originates from a study of graft-versus-host responses after intestinal transplantation. Study results and caveats: Early post-transplant HvG declines showed an association with peak circulating GvH clone levels. Graft-donor T cell macrochimerism coincided with high graft-versus-host to host-versus-graft clonal ratios in allografts.

Produced via immunoSEQ multiplex PCR; TCRdb's table is partial and in-frame only. The data hold about 6,100 clones, with around 91% observed a single time. V shed 5 bases and J shed 6 bases, with 11 bases lying between them. The CDR3 has 14 amino acids. From germline, CDR1 is SNHLY and CDR2 FYNNEI. Sample: PBMCs, taken about 12 weeks after transplant. This sequence was found in a human patient who received an intestinal transplant, so some T cells may come from the graft donor. This sequence joins TRBV2 and TRBJ1-6; D is possibly TRBD1 (5 bases). The CDR3 DNA reads TGTGCCAGCAGTACCGGGACTTTTAATTCACCCCTCCACTTT. Its translation: CASSTGTFNSPLHF.